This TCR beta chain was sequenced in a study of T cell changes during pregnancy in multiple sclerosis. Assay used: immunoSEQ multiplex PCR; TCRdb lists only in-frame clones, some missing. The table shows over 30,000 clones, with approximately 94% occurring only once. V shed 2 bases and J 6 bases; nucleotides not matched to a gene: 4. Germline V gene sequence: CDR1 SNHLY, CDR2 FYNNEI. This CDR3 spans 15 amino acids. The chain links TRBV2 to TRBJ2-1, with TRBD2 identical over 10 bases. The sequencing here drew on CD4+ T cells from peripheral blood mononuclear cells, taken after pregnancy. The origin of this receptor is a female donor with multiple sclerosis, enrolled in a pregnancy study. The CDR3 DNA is TGTGCCAGCAGTGAAACAGCGGGGGGGCCCAATGAGCAGTTCTTC. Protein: CASSETAGGPNEQFF.